These 10 T cell receptor beta chains share one sample of origin, sequenced in a study of cytomegalovirus exposure and HLA in healthy donors. Both 60 Vbeta primers and 13 Jbeta primers went into the PCR. Profiled with immunoSEQ multiplex PCR; TCRdb holds only in-frame clones, not every one. The table includes over 75,000 clones, around 80% detected once. The sample taken for sequencing was PBMCs. These receptors were collected from a male donor in good health and CMV-seropositive.

V is TRBV2 and J is TRBJ2-1, with 9 bases fitting TRBD1. In germline, CDR1 is SNHLY, CDR2 FYNNEI. The CDR3 consists of 12 residues. Trimming removed 5 bases from V and 8 bases from J; junction bases left unmatched: 1. The CDR3 reads CASSTGGDEQFF. The DNA of the CDR3 is TGTGCCAGCAGTACAGGGGGCGATGAGCAGTTCTTC.

This clone has only one observation. The J gene is TRBJ2-3, the V gene TRBV25-1; tentatively, D is TRBD1 (6 bases). The CDR3 sequence is 12 residues long. The V end lost 7 bases, the J end lost 6 bases, and 11 bases lay between the germline ends. Germline lookup yields CDR1 MGHDK and CDR2 SYGVNS. The CDR3 spells CASTYRDDTQYF. The CDR3 DNA is TGTGCCAGCACGTACAGGGACGATACGCAGTATTTT.

This clone appeared once. J is TRBJ2-7 and V is TRBV6-5, with TRBD1 identical over 7 bases. V lost 2 bases and J lost 3; bases outside the gene matches: 10. Germline V gene lookup returns CDR1 MNHEY and CDR2 SVGAGI. CDR3 length equals 16 residues. The CDR3 reads CASSYQAGGKSYEQYF. The CDR3 nucleotides are TGTGCCAGCAGTTACCAAGCAGGGGGTAAAAGCTACGAGCAGTACTTC.

The table lists this clone with a count of one. The rearrangement joins TRBV7-8 to TRBJ1-2; 7 bases fit TRBD1. Germline lookup yields CDR1 SGHVS and CDR2 FQNEAQ. The V and J ends lost 0 bases and 5 bases, in that order; junction bases with no gene match: 6. This CDR3 is built from 15 residues. The CDR3 region is CASSLAETGRYGYTF. The CDR3 DNA follows: TGTGCCAGCAGCTTAGCCGAGACAGGGAGATATGGCTACACCTTC.

The chain links TRBV5-1 to TRBJ1-1; D gene unclear. In germline, CDR1 is SGHRS, CDR2 YFSETQ. The CDR3 is 13 residues long. The V end was cut by 0 bases, the J end by 6 bases, with 9 bases between. CDR3 in amino acids: CASSLASEAEAFF. CDR3 nucleotides: TGCGCCAGCAGCTTGGCGTCCGAGGCTGAAGCTTTCTTT.

The chain carries TRBV7-9 and TRBJ1-2; no reliable D call. This CDR3 is built from 14 residues. Germline assignment: CDR1 SEHNR and CDR2 FQNEAQ (reference sequence). V lost 2 bases to trimming and J lost 6 bases, with 13 bases between them. The CDR3 sequence is CASSLSYPFHGYTF. The CDR3 nucleotides are TGTGCCAGCAGCTTATCCTACCCCTTCCATGGCTACACCTTC.

DNA of the CDR3: TGTGCCAGTAGTTTGACAGGTATGAACACTGAAGCTTTCTTT. Amino acid sequence: CASSLTGMNTEAFF. The chain combines TRBV19 with TRBJ1-1; a possible D gene is TRBD1 (6 bases). This CDR3 has 14 residues. V lost 5 bases and J 0 bases, leaving 10 bases between the germline ends. Germline V lookup: CDR1 LNHDA, CDR2 SQIVND (reference sequence).

This chain uses TRBV5-1 with TRBJ1-3, with a weak D call TRBD1 (5 bases). Trimming cost V 5 bases and J 2 bases, with 17 bases left between them. Germline CDR1 SGHRS, CDR2 YFSETQ. The CDR3 runs 16 residues. CDR3 in amino acids: CASSPQRGGAGNTIYF. DNA for the CDR3: TGCGCCAGCAGTCCTCAGCGAGGAGGGGCTGGAAACACCATATATTTT.

The V gene is TRBV19, the J gene TRBJ1-1; TRBD1 agrees at 7 bases. This CDR3 spans 14 amino acids. V gave up 5 bases and J gave up 5 bases; unmatched junction bases: 8. From germline, CDR1 is LNHDA and CDR2 SQIVND (reference sequence). The CDR3 DNA reads as TGTGCCAGTAGTCTGGACAGGTGGGGGACTGAAGCTTTCTTT. Protein sequence: CASSLDRWGTEAFF. Complete variable domain (other parts from reference TRBV19 and TRBJ1-1): DGGITQSPKYLFRKEGQNVTLSCEQNLNHDAMYWYRQDPGQGLRLIYYSQIVNDFQKGDIAEGYSVSREKKESFPLTVTSAQKNPTAFYLCASSLDRWGTEAFFGQGTRLTVV.

This rearrangement joins TRBV4-1 to TRBJ1-1, with D hard to call. The V end lost 1 base, the J end lost 0 bases, and 9 bases lay between the germline ends. CDR1 and CDR2 from the germline V gene are MGHRA and YSYEKL. The CDR3 extends over 15 amino acids. In nucleotides, the CDR3 is TGCGCCAGCAGCCAAGGAGCGGGAATGAACACTGAAGCTTTCTTT. Translating gives CASSQGAGMNTEAFF.